This T cell receptor (beta chain) was recovered during a study of blood T cell repertoires in COVID-19. At the level of the study: Sites in the United States, Italy and Spain provided acute and convalescent COVID-19 samples. PBMCs, B-cell-depleted T cells, or T cells provided the cDNA or gDNA that made up the material.

V lost 0 bases and J 1 base, leaving 6 bases between the germline ends. The CDR3 extends over 14 amino acids. CDR1 SEHNR and CDR2 FQNEAQ come from the germline V gene (reference sequence). Sequencing used immunoSEQ multiplex PCR; TCRdb keeps in-frame clones, though not all of them. This sample has about 120,000 clones; around 85% occur once, and the top ten carry approximately 8%. The TCR was taken from a man between 65 and 85 years old who had recovered from COVID-19. The sample consisted of peripheral blood. The V and J genes are TRBV7-9 and TRBJ2-5; D might be TRBD1 (6 bases). This CDR3 reads CASSLAGAQETQYF. The CDR3 coding sequence is TGTGCCAGCAGCTTAGCGGGGGCCCAAGAGACCCAGTACTTC.